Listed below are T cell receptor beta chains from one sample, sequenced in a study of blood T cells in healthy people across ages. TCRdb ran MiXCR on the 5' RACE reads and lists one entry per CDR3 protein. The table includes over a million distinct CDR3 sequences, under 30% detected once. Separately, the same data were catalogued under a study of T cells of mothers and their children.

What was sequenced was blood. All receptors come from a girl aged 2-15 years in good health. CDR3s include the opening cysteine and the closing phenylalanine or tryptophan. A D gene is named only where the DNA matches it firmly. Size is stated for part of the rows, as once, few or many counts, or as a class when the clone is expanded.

cdr3_aa: CSVVSGDLPQETQYF
cdr3_nt: TGCAGCGTTGTAAGTGGGGACCTACCCCAAGAGACCCAGTACTTC
j_call: TRBJ2-5
d_call: NA
v_call: TRBV29-1
clone_size: NA

cdr3_aa: CASSHGASSSTDTQYF
cdr3_nt: TGTGCCAGCAGCCATGGGGCGAGCTCTAGCACAGATACGCAGTATTTT
j_call: TRBJ2-3
d_call: NA
v_call: TRBV3-1
clone_size: few

cdr3_aa: CAGGMTGGDTQYF
cdr3_nt: TGTGCCGGGGGGATGACAGGCGGGGATACGCAGTATTTT
j_call: TRBJ2-3
d_call: NA
v_call: TRBV12-3/TRBV12-4
clone_size: NA

cdr3_aa: CASGLPREMGYIQYF
cdr3_nt: TGTGCTAGTGGTTTGCCCAGGGAGATGGGATACATTCAGTACTTC
j_call: TRBJ2-4
d_call: NA
v_call: TRBV12-5
clone_size: NA

cdr3_aa: CASRNSFEQYF
cdr3_nt: TGTGCCAGCAGGAATTCATTCGAGCAGTACTTC
j_call: TRBJ2-7
d_call: NA
v_call: TRBV6-2/TRBV6-3
clone_size: once

cdr3_aa: CASSLGADYGCTF
cdr3_nt: TGTGCCAGCAGTTTGGGGGCCGATTATGGCTGCACCTTC
j_call: TRBJ1-2
d_call: NA
v_call: TRBV12-3/TRBV12-4
clone_size: NA

cdr3_aa: CSARALRERGTYEQYF
cdr3_nt: TGCAGTGCTAGAGCGCTTCGGGAGCGGGGGACCTACGAGCAGTACTTC
j_call: TRBJ2-7
d_call: TRBD2
v_call: TRBV20-1
clone_size: few

cdr3_aa: CASSLGPGGEDPVETQYF
cdr3_nt: TGTGCCAGCAGTTTAGGCCCAGGGGGGGAGGACCCGGTTGAGACCCAGTACTTC
j_call: TRBJ2-5
d_call: NA
v_call: TRBV12-3/TRBV12-4
clone_size: NA

cdr3_aa: CAGGARYNEQFF
cdr3_nt: TGTGCCGGTGGAGCAAGGTACAATGAGCAGTTCTTC
j_call: TRBJ2-1
d_call: NA
v_call: TRBV2
clone_size: NA

cdr3_aa: CASSLPTGPNTEAFF
cdr3_nt: TGTGCCAGCAGCCTCCCCACAGGGCCGAACACTGAAGCTTTCTTT
j_call: TRBJ1-1
d_call: NA
v_call: TRBV5-8
clone_size: few

cdr3_aa: CASSLGFRVNTEAFF
cdr3_nt: TGTGCCAGCAGTTTAGGGTTCAGGGTGAACACTGAAGCTTTCTTT
j_call: TRBJ1-1
d_call: NA
v_call: TRBV28
clone_size: NA

cdr3_aa: CASSPEDGFYNEQFF
cdr3_nt: TGTGCCAGCAGCCCAGAAGACGGATTCTACAATGAGCAGTTCTTC
j_call: TRBJ2-1
d_call: NA
v_call: TRBV7-2
clone_size: NA

cdr3_aa: CSGRFYNEQFF
cdr3_nt: TGCAGCGGTCGGTTCTACAATGAGCAGTTCTTC
j_call: TRBJ2-1
d_call: NA
v_call: TRBV29-1
clone_size: NA

cdr3_aa: CASSSRIQGETQYF
cdr3_nt: TGTGCCAGCAGCTCTAGGATCCAGGGGGAGACCCAGTACTTC
j_call: TRBJ2-5
d_call: NA
v_call: TRBV7-8
clone_size: few

cdr3_aa: CASSLFGNLGQYF
cdr3_nt: TGTGCCAGCAGTTTATTTGGCAACTTGGGGCAGTACTTC
j_call: TRBJ2-7
d_call: NA
v_call: TRBV27
clone_size: few

cdr3_aa: CASSGHMPQETQYF
cdr3_nt: TGTGCCAGCAGTGGACACATGCCTCAAGAGACCCAGTACTTC
j_call: TRBJ2-5
d_call: NA
v_call: TRBV6-5
clone_size: many

cdr3_aa: CASSRGTSGSPLHF
cdr3_nt: TGTGCCAGCAGTCGCGGGACTTCGGGATCACCCCTCCACTTT
j_call: TRBJ1-6
d_call: NA
v_call: TRBV12-3/TRBV12-4
clone_size: NA

cdr3_aa: CASSLDLAGGPADTQYF
cdr3_nt: TGTGCCAGCAGCTTAGACCTAGCGGGAGGGCCCGCAGATACGCAGTATTTT
j_call: TRBJ2-3
d_call: TRBD2
v_call: TRBV11-2
clone_size: NA

cdr3_aa: CASGPDRGREKLFF
cdr3_nt: TGTGCCAGCGGACCGGACAGGGGACGCGAAAAACTGTTTTTT
j_call: TRBJ1-4
d_call: TRBD1
v_call: TRBV6-2/TRBV6-3
clone_size: few

cdr3_aa: CASSLERLDERYF
cdr3_nt: TGTGCCAGCAGCTTGGAACGTTTAGACGAGCGGTACTTC
j_call: TRBJ2-5
d_call: NA
v_call: TRBV5-6
clone_size: few

cdr3_aa: CSVEGSKDEQFF
cdr3_nt: TGCAGCGTTGAAGGGTCTAAGGATGAGCAGTTCTTC
j_call: TRBJ2-1
d_call: NA
v_call: TRBV29-1
clone_size: few

cdr3_aa: CASMTGRAASYEQYF
cdr3_nt: TGTGCCAGCATGACGGGGCGGGCGGCCTCCTACGAGCAGTACTTC
j_call: TRBJ2-7
d_call: NA
v_call: TRBV6-1
clone_size: NA

cdr3_aa: CASSLVAGGPETQYF
cdr3_nt: TGTGCCAGCAGTTTGGTAGCGGGAGGGCCGGAGACCCAGTACTTC
j_call: TRBJ2-5
d_call: TRBD2
v_call: TRBV28
clone_size: few

cdr3_aa: CASSFWAGSSPLHF
cdr3_nt: TGTGCCAGCAGTTTCTGGGCAGGGAGTTCACCCCTCCACTTT
j_call: TRBJ1-6
d_call: NA
v_call: TRBV12-3/TRBV12-4
clone_size: NA

cdr3_aa: CASRDLTGDVSNQPQHF
cdr3_nt: TGTGCCAGCAGGGACTTAACAGGGGACGTGAGCAATCAGCCCCAGCATTTT
j_call: TRBJ1-5
d_call: TRBD1
v_call: TRBV12-3/TRBV12-4
clone_size: NA

cdr3_aa: CASSFGTSGLDTQYF
cdr3_nt: TGTGCCAGCAGCTTCGGGACTAGCGGTCTGGATACGCAGTATTTT
j_call: TRBJ2-3
d_call: TRBD2
v_call: TRBV7-9
clone_size: NA

cdr3_aa: CASSYSSLGRGYGYTF
cdr3_nt: TGTGCCAGCAGTTACTCGAGTCTCGGCAGAGGCTATGGCTACACCTTC
j_call: TRBJ1-2
d_call: NA
v_call: TRBV6-5
clone_size: NA

cdr3_aa: CASNPASSYNEQFF
cdr3_nt: TGTGCCAGCAACCCTGCGAGCTCCTACAATGAGCAGTTCTTC
j_call: TRBJ2-1
d_call: NA
v_call: TRBV7-8
clone_size: few

cdr3_aa: CATLRGNSGNTIYF
cdr3_nt: TGTGCCACCCTACGGGGGAACTCTGGAAACACCATATATTTT
j_call: TRBJ1-3
d_call: NA
v_call: TRBV12-3/TRBV12-4
clone_size: NA

cdr3_aa: CSVESQGNTEAFF
cdr3_nt: TGCAGCGTTGAAAGTCAGGGGAACACTGAAGCTTTCTTT
j_call: TRBJ1-1
d_call: NA
v_call: TRBV29-1
clone_size: few

cdr3_aa: CASSLAGANGYTF
cdr3_nt: TGTGCCAGCAGCTTAGCAGGGGCGAATGGCTACACCTTC
j_call: TRBJ1-2
d_call: NA
v_call: TRBV7-9
clone_size: few

cdr3_aa: CASSPKGGISYNEQFF
cdr3_nt: TGTGCCAGCAGCCCGAAAGGCGGAATCTCCTACAATGAGCAGTTCTTC
j_call: TRBJ2-1
d_call: NA
v_call: TRBV7-9
clone_size: few

cdr3_aa: CATSSRGPGETQYF
cdr3_nt: TGTGCCACCAGTTCCAGGGGGCCTGGAGAGACCCAGTACTTC
j_call: TRBJ2-5
d_call: TRBD1
v_call: TRBV19
clone_size: NA

cdr3_aa: CASSEAVPYEQYF
cdr3_nt: TGTGCCAGCAGTGAAGCGGTCCCCTACGAGCAGTACTTC
j_call: TRBJ2-7
d_call: NA
v_call: TRBV6-1
clone_size: NA

cdr3_aa: CASSYLGSTEAFF
cdr3_nt: TGTGCCAGCAGTTACCTCGGGAGCACTGAAGCTTTCTTT
j_call: TRBJ1-1
d_call: NA
v_call: TRBV6-5
clone_size: NA

cdr3_aa: CSVRLWDSSYEQYF
cdr3_nt: TGCAGCGTTCGTCTTTGGGACAGTTCCTACGAGCAGTACTTC
j_call: TRBJ2-7
d_call: TRBD1
v_call: TRBV29-1
clone_size: NA

cdr3_aa: CASSLSRDSYNEQFF
cdr3_nt: TGTGCCAGCAGTTTATCGAGGGACAGTTACAATGAGCAGTTCTTC
j_call: TRBJ2-1
d_call: TRBD1
v_call: TRBV27
clone_size: NA

cdr3_aa: CASSIGGGGPTDTQYF
cdr3_nt: TGTGCCAGCAGTATAGGGGGCGGGGGCCCCACAGATACGCAGTATTTT
j_call: TRBJ2-3
d_call: NA
v_call: TRBV12-3/TRBV12-4
clone_size: few

cdr3_aa: CASSFATGDEQFF
cdr3_nt: TGTGCCAGCAGTTTTGCTACCGGGGACGAGCAGTTCTTC
j_call: TRBJ2-1
d_call: NA
v_call: TRBV27
clone_size: NA

cdr3_aa: CATSDPGQSNEQFF
cdr3_nt: TGTGCCACCAGTGATCCGGGACAGAGCAATGAGCAGTTCTTC
j_call: TRBJ2-1
d_call: TRBD1
v_call: TRBV24-1
clone_size: few

cdr3_aa: CAIKGEDLNRGTEAFF
cdr3_nt: TGTGCCATCAAGGGCGAGGACCTAAACAGGGGAACTGAAGCTTTCTTT
j_call: TRBJ1-1
d_call: TRBD1
v_call: TRBV10-3
clone_size: few

cdr3_aa: CASSQGQGGLFNEQFF
cdr3_nt: TGTGCCAGCAGTCAAGGACAGGGCGGGTTATTCAATGAGCAGTTCTTC
j_call: TRBJ2-1
d_call: TRBD1
v_call: TRBV12-3/TRBV12-4
clone_size: once

cdr3_aa: CASRAGIQSNQPQHF
cdr3_nt: TGTGCCAGCAGAGCCGGGATCCAGAGCAATCAGCCCCAGCATTTT
j_call: TRBJ1-5
d_call: NA
v_call: TRBV12-3/TRBV12-4
clone_size: few

cdr3_aa: CASSLIGLWNTEAFF
cdr3_nt: TGTGCCAGCAGTTTAATCGGCTTGTGGAACACTGAAGCTTTCTTT
j_call: TRBJ1-1
d_call: NA
v_call: TRBV27
clone_size: few

cdr3_aa: CASSQVFRGGGNTGELFF
cdr3_nt: TGCGCCAGCAGCCAAGTTTTTAGAGGCGGAGGGAACACCGGGGAGCTGTTTTTT
j_call: TRBJ2-2
d_call: NA
v_call: TRBV4-3
clone_size: NA

cdr3_aa: CASSPRGTDTQYF
cdr3_nt: TGCGCCAGCAGCCCGCGGGGGACGGATACGCAGTATTTT
j_call: TRBJ2-3
d_call: TRBD2
v_call: TRBV4-1
clone_size: many

cdr3_aa: CASSQGLADFQETQYF
cdr3_nt: TGCGCCAGCAGCCAAGGACTAGCGGACTTCCAAGAGACCCAGTACTTC
j_call: TRBJ2-5
d_call: TRBD2
v_call: TRBV4-3
clone_size: NA